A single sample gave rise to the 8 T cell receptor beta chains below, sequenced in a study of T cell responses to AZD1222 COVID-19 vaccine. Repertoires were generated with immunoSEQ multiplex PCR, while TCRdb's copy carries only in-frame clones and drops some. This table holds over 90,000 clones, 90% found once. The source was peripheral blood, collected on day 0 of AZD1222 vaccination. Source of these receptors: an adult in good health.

The CDR3 loop is CASSLVPGDNSPLHF. DNA for the CDR3: TGTGCCAGCAGCTTAGTCCCAGGAGATAATTCACCCCTCCACTTT. The V call is TRBV7-9, the J call TRBJ1-6; D ambiguous. V shed 1 base and J shed 5 bases, with 9 bases lying between them. CDR1 SEHNR and CDR2 FQNEAQ come from the germline V gene (reference sequence). The CDR3 sequence is 15 residues long.

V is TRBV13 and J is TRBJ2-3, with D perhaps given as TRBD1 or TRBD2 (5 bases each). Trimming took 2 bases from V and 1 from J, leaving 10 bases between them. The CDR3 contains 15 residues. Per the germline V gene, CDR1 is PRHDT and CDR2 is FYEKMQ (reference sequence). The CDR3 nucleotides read TGTGCCAGCAGCTTACTGGGGGTCGGCACAGATACGCAGTATTTT. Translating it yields CASSLLGVGTDTQYF. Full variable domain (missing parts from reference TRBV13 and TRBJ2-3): AAGVIQSPRHLIKEKRETATLKCYPIPRHDTVYWYQQGPGQDPQFLISFYEKMQSDKGSIPDRFSAQQFSDYHSELNMSSLELGDSALYFCASSLLGVGTDTQYFGPGTRLTVL.

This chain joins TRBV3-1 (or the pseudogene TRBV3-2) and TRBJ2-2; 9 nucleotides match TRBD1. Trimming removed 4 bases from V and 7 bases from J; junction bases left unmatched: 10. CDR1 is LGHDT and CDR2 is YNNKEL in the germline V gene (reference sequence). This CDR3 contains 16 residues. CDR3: CASSPRGQGRDGELFF. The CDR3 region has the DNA TGTGCCAGCAGCCCCCGGGGACAGGGACGTGACGGGGAGCTGTTTTTT.

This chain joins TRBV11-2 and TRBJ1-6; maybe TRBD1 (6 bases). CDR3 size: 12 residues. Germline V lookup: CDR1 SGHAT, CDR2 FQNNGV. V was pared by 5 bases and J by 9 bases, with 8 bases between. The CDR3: CASSTGFSPLHF. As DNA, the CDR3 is TGTGCCAGCAGCACAGGGTTTTCACCCCTCCACTTT.

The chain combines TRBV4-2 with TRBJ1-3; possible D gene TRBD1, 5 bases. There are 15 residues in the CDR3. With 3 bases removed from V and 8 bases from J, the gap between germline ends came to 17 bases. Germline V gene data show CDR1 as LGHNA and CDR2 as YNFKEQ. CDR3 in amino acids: CASSHGTPGMDTIYF. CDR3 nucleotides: TGTGCCAGCAGCCACGGGACGCCTGGAATGGACACCATATATTTT.

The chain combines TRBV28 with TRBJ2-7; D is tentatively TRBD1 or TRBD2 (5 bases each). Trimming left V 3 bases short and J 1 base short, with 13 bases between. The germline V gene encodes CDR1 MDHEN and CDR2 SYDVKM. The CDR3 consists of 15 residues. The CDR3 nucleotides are TGTGCCAGCAGTTTGCCCGGGACCAAGTCCTACGAGCAGTACTTC. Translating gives CASSLPGTKSYEQYF.

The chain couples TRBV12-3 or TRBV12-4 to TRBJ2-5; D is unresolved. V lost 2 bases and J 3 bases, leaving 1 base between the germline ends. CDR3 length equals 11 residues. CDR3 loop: CASSLKETQYF. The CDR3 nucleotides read TGTGCCAGCAGTTTAAAAGAGACCCAGTACTTC.

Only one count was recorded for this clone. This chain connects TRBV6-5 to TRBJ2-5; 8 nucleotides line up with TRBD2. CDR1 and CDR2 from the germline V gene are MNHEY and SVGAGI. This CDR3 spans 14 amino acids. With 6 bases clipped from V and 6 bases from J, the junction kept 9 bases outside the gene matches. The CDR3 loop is CASSPGGGRQTQYF. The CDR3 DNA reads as TGTGCCAGCAGCCCCGGGGGGGGCCGGCAGACCCAGTACTTC.